The source of this T cell receptor (beta chain) is a study of T cell changes during pregnancy in multiple sclerosis. With V trimmed by 2 bases and J by 1 base, 2 bases remained unmatched. This CDR3 has 15 residues. Germline-derived CDR1 and CDR2 are SGDLS and YYNGEE. Sequencing used immunoSEQ multiplex PCR; TCRdb keeps in-frame clones, though not all of them. The sample yields around 80,000 clones, roughly nine tenths seen once. This clonotype was obtained from a female donor with multiple sclerosis, enrolled in a pregnancy study. The rearrangement links TRBV9 to TRBJ2-1; 8 bases agree with TRBD1. The material sequenced was peripheral blood, taken before pregnancy. CDR3 amino acids: CASSVGQGSYNEQFF. CDR3 coding DNA: TGTGCCAGCAGCGTCGGACAGGGTTCCTACAATGAGCAGTTCTTC.